This paragraph covers one T cell receptor (beta chain) sequence. Its target is not known. The data are from a study of T cell responses to AZD1222 COVID-19 vaccine. The CDR3 has 18 amino acids. CDR1 LNHDA and CDR2 SQIVND come from the germline V gene (reference sequence). J lost 5 bases, V lost 6 bases, and 16 bases had no gene match. General study findings and limits: Reportedly, nearly half of unique spike TCRs recognized epitopes outside B.1.351/B.1.1.7 mutations.

Only in-frame clones appear in the TCRdb table, and some are missing; sequencing was by immunoSEQ multiplex PCR. This table has roughly 97,000 clones, over 85% appearing once. The chain carries TRBV19 and TRBJ2-1; 10 bases are shared with TRBD1. The receptor was isolated from an adult in good health. Source: peripheral blood, taken on day 0 of AZD1222 vaccination. The CDR3 DNA is TGTGCCAGTAGCTCTCTACCCTTAACCGGGACAGGGGACAATGAGCAGTTCTTC. Its protein is CASSSLPLTGTGDNEQFF. Combining the CDR3 with reference TRBV19 and TRBJ2-1 gives the whole variable domain DGGITQSPKYLFRKEGQNVTLSCEQNLNHDAMYWYRQDPGQGLRLIYYSQIVNDFQKGDIAEGYSVSREKKESFPLTVTSAQKNPTAFYLCASSSLPLTGTGDNEQFFGPGTRLTVL.